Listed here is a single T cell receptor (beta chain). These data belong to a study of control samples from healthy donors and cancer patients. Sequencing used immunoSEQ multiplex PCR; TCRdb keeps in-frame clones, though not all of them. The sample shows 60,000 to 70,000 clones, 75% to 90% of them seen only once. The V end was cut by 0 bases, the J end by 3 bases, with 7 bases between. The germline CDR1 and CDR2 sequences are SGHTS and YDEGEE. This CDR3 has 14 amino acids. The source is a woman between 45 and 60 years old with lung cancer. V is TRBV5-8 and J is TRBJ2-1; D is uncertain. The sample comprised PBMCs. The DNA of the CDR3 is TGTGCCAGCAGCTTGGGAGCTATCTACAATGAGCAGTTCTTC. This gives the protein CASSLGAIYNEQFF.